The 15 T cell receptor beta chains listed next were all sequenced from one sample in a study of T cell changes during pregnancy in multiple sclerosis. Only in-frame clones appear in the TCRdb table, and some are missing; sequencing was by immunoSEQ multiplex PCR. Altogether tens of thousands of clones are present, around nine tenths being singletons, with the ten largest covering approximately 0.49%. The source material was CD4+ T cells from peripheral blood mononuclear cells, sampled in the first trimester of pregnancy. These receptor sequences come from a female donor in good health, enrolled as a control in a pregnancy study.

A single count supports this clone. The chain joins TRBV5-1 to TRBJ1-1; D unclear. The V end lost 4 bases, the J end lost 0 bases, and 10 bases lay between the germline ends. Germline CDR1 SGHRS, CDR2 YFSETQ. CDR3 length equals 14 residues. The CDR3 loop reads CASSLMVMNTEAFF. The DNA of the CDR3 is TGCGCCAGCAGCCTAATGGTAATGAACACTGAAGCTTTCTTT.

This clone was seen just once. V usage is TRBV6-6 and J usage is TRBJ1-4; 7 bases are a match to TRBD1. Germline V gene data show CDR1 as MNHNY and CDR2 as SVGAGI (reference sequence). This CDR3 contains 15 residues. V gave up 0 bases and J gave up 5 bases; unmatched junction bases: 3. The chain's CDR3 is CASSYSGTVNEKLFF. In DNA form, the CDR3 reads TGTGCCAGCAGTTACTCCGGGACAGTGAATGAAAAACTGTTTTTT.

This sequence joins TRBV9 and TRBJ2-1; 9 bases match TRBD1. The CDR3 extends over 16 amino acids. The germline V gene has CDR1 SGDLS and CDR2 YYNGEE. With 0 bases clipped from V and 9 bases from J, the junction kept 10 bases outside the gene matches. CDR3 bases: TGTGCCAGCAGCGTAGATGGGGACAGGGCCACTGGTGAGCAGTTCTTC. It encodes CASSVDGDRATGEQFF.

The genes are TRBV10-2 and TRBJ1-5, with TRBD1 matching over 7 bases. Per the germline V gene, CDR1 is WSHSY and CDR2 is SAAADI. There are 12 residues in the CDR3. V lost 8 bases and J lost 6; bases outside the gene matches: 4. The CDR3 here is CASRQGGQPQHF. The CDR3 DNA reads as TGCGCCAGCCGACAGGGTGGTCAGCCCCAGCATTTT.

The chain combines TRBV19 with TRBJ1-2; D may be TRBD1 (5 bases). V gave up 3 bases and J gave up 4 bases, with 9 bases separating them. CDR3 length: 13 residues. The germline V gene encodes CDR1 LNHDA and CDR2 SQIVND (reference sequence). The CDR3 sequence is CASSIRGVYGYTF. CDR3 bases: TGTGCCAGTAGTATTCGGGGGGTCTATGGCTACACCTTC. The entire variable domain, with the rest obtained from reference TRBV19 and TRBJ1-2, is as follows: DGGITQSPKYLFRKEGQNVTLSCEQNLNHDAMYWYRQDPGQGLRLIYYSQIVNDFQKGDIAEGYSVSREKKESFPLTVTSAQKNPTAFYLCASSIRGVYGYTFGSGTRLTVV.

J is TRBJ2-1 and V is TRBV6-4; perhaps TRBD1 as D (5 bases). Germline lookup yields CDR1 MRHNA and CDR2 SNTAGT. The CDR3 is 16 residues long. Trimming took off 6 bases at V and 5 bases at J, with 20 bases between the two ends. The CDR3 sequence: CASSPGAGEGHNEQFF. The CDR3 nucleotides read TGTGCCAGCAGCCCTGGGGCAGGCGAAGGGCACAATGAGCAGTTCTTC.

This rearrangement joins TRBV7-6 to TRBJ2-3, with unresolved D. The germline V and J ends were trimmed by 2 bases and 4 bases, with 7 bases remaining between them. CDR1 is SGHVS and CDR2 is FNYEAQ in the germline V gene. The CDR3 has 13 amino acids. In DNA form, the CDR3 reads TGTGCCAGCAGCTTAATCCGGTCAGATACGCAGTATTTT. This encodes CASSLIRSDTQYF.

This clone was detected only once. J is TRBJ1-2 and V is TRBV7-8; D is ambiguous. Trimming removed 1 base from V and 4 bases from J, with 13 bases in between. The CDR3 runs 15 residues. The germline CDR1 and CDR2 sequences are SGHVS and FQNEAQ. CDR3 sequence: CASSLETRNLYGYTF. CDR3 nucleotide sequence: TGTGCCAGCAGCTTAGAGACCAGGAACCTCTATGGCTACACCTTC.

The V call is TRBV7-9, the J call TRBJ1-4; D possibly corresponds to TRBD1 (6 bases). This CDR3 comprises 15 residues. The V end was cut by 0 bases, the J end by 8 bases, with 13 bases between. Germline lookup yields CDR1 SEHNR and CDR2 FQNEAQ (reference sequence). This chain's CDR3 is CASSLALDRTEKLFF. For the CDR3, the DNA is TGTGCCAGCAGCTTAGCCTTAGACAGGACCGAAAAACTGTTTTTT. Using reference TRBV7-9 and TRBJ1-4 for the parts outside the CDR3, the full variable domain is DTGVSQNPRHKITKRGQNVTFRCDPISEHNRLYWYRQTLGQGPEFLTYFQNEAQLEKSRLLSDRFSAERPKGSFSTLEIQRTEQGDSAMYLCASSLALDRTEKLFFGSGTQLSVL.

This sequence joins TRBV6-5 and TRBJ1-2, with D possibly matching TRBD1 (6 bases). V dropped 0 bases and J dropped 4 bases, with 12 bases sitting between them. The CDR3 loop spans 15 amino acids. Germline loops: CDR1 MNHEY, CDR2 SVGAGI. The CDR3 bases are TGTGCCAGCAGTTACTCAGGCAGCAGGGGCTATGGCTACACCTTC. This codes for CASSYSGSRGYGYTF.

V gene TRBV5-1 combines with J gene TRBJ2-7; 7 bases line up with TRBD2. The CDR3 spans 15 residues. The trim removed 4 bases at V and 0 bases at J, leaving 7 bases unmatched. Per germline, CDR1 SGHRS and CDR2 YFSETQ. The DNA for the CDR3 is TGCGCCAGCAGCCTGGGGGGGGTTAGCTCCTACGAGCAGTACTTC. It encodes CASSLGGVSSYEQYF.

The CDR3 DNA follows: TGTGCCAGCAGAAATCTAGCGGGGGGGACCTACGAGCAGTACTTC. Translated, it gives CASRNLAGGTYEQYF. This chain joins TRBV2 and TRBJ2-7; 12 nucleotides agree with TRBD2. CDR1 and CDR2 from the germline V gene are SNHLY and FYNNEI. The CDR3 is 15 residues long. The V and J ends lost 6 bases and 2 bases, in that order; junction bases with no gene match: 5.

The CDR3 DNA is TGTGCCTGGAGTGCCTATCACTCCTACGAGCAGTACTTC. It yields the protein CAWSAYHSYEQYF. This chain joins TRBV30 and TRBJ2-7; D not certain. Germline V gives CDR1 GTSNPN, CDR2 SVGIG (reference sequence). V was cut by 1 base and J by 0 bases, with 7 bases left in between. The CDR3 runs to 13 residues.

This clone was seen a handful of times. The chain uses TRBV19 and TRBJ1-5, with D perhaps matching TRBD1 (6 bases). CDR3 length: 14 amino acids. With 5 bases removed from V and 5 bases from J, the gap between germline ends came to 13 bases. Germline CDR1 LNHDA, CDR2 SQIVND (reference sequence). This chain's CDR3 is CASSPGQTHQPQHF. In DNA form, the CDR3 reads TGTGCCAGTAGTCCAGGACAGACCCATCAGCCCCAGCATTTT.

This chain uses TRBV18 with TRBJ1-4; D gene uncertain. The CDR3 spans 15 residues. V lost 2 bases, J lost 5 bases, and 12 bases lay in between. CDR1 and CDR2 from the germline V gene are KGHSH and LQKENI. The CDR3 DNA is TGTGCCAGCTCACCATCGGCGGGGTTGAATGAAAAACTGTTTTTT. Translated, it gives CASSPSAGLNEKLFF.